This T cell receptor (beta chain) was found in a study of blood T cell repertoires in COVID-19. The CDR3 is made up of 14 amino acids. Germline-derived CDR1 and CDR2 are KGHSH and LQKENI. Trimming at V came to 9 bases and at J to 2 bases, leaving 4 bases not matched to a gene. The protocol was immunoSEQ multiplex PCR, while the TCRdb copy is restricted to in-frame clones and leaves out a portion. The data hold some 370,000 clones, with roughly 87% observed a single time. The gene calls are TRBV18 and TRBJ2-2; TRBD2 aligns across 9 bases. The sequenced sample consisted of PBMCs or T cells enriched from blood (not recorded which). The TCR was taken from a woman in her fifties or sixties who had recovered from COVID-19. The CDR3 bases are TGTGCCAGTCAGGGACTAGCCAACACCGGGGAGCTGTTTTTT. It yields the protein CASQGLANTGELFF.